This record concerns one T cell receptor beta chain sequence. This specimen belongs to a study of blood T cell repertoires in COVID-19. Study-wide context: Samples taken during acute and convalescent COVID-19 were collected in the United States, Italy and Spain. Nucleic acid was either cDNA or gDNA, and it came from T cells, B-cell-depleted T cells, or PBMCs.

V lost 6 bases, J lost 8 bases, and 6 bases stayed unmatched. Germline V gene sequence: CDR1 LGHNT, CDR2 FRNRAP. The CDR3 consists of 14 residues. Using immunoSEQ multiplex PCR, the repertoire was profiled, and TCRdb retains in-frame clones only, with some absent. Of approximately 430,000 clones in the sample, about nine tenths were seen once. The sample comprised peripheral blood. The V gene is TRBV12-5, the J gene TRBJ2-1, with TRBD1 matching over 11 bases. The clonotype originates from a woman in her twenties or thirties with active or convalescent COVID-19. The CDR3 spells CASGGQGGSYEQFF. Written as DNA, the CDR3 is TGTGCTAGTGGGGGACAGGGGGGTTCCTATGAGCAGTTCTTC.